This T cell receptor beta chain was captured by sequencing in a study of T cells in narcolepsy (dated by TCRdb to the late 2010s). As for the study more broadly: Patients with narcolepsy type 1 or type 2 (NT1, NT2) were enrolled in the study together with healthy control donors. The study used TCR Vbeta sequencing to track clonotypes in blood and CSF while looking for autoreactive T cells in narcolepsy patients that target self-antigens of hypocretin neurons (hypocretin, TRIB2). What the work shows at the level of the full study, not this receptor alone: In plots comparing CSF and blood CD4+ T cell clonotypes from the same patient, HCRT-specific and TRIB2-specific autoreactive clonotypes were highlighted. No sequences matching autoreactive T cell clones were contained in some blood memory CD4+ repertoires from patients and controls. Patients and controls had comparable numbers of sequenced blood memory CD4+ clonotypes, averaging about 39,000 and 35,000, respectively. According to the report, autoreactive clonotypes were detected serially in the blood of the same patients and of different patients, but not in healthy controls.

In the germline V gene, CDR1 corresponds to SNHLY and CDR2 to FYNNEI. For this chain, trimming is 7 bases at the V end and 2 bases at the J end, and the number of junction bases without a gene match is 5. Including cysteine and phenylalanine, the CDR3 has 14 amino acids. Only the CDR3 region is kept as DNA, spanning 42 bases read in frame from base 1. Receptors were amplified or captured by the immunoSEQ multiplex PCR assay. In TCRdb, the immuneACCESS table is reduced to in-frame sequences with V and J assigned. These tables do not hold every clone; where another copy was compared, an unresolved V gene accounts for under half, and the others remain unexplained. The sample contains around 25,000 clones, 70% to 85% of them found a single time. Of the sample, about 0.69% is held by the ten largest clones. For TCR Vbeta sequencing, memory CD4+ T cells were sorted ex vivo from the peripheral blood of narcolepsy patients and healthy controls.

Of note for this clone: Its binding antigen is unknown. No much larger clone exists at a distance of one base, and base qualities are not known.

The origin of this receptor is a human donor with narcolepsy. Recombination joined TRBV2 with TRBJ2-1; 7 middle bases align to TRBD1. Sequencing input: CD45RA- memory CD4+ T cells from PBMCs. The intended sense of this specimen's cell subset or site label: memory T cells sorted ex vivo from peripheral blood. The CDR3 is CASTTGTTYNEQFF. The DNA sequence reads TGTGCCAGCACGACAGGGACGACCTACAATGAGCAGTTCTTC.